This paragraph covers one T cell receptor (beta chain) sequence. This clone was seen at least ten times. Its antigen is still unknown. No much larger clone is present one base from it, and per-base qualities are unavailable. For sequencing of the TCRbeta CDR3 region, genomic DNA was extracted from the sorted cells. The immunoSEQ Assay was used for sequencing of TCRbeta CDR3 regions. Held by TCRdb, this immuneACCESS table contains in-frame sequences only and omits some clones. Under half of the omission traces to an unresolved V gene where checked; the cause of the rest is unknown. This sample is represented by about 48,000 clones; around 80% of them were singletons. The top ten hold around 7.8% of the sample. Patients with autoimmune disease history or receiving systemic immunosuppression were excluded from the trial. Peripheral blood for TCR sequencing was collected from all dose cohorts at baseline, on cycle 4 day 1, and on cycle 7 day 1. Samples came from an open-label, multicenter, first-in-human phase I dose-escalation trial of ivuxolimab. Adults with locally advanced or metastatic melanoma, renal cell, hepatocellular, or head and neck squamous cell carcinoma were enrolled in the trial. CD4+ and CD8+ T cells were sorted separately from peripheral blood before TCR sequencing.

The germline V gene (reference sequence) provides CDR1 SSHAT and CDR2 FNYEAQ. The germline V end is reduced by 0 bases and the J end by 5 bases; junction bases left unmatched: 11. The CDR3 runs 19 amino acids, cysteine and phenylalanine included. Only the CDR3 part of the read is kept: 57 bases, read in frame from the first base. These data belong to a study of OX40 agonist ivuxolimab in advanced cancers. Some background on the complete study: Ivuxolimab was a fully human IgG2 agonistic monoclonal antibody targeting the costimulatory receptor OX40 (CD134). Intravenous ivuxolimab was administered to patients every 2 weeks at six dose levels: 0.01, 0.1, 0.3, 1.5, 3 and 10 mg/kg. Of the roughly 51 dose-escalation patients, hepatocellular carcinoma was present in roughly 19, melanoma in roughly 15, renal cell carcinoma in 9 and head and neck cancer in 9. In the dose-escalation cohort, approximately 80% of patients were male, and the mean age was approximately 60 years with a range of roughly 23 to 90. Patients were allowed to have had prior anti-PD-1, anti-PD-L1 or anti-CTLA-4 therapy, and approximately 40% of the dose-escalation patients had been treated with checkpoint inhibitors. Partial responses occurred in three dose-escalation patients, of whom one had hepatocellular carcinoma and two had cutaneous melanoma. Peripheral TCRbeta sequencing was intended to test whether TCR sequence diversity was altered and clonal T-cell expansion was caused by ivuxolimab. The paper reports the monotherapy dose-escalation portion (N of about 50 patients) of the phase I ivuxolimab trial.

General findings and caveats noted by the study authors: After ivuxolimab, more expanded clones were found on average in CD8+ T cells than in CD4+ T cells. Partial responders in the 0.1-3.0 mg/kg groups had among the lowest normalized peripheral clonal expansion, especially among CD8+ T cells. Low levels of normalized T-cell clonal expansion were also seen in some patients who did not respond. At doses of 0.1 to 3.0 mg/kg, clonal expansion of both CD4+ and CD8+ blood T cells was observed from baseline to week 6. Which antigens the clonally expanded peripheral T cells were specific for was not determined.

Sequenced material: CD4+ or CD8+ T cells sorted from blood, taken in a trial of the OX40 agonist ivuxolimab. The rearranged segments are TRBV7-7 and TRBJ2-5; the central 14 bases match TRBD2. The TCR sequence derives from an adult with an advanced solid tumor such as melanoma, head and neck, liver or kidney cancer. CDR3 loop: CASSLALTSGRAFGETQYF. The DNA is TGTGCCAGCAGCTTAGCGTTGACTAGCGGGAGGGCCTTCGGGGAGACCCAGTACTTC.